This T cell receptor beta chain was sequenced in a study of cytomegalovirus exposure and HLA in healthy donors. Study-level results: Some V segments, including TRBV6-2 and TRBV6-3, were excluded as indistinguishable.

Details on this clone: The antigen is undetermined.

The CDR3 is 15 amino acids. The germline gives CDR1 SNHLY, CDR2 FYNNEI. V trimming: 5 bases; J trimming: 2 bases; junction bases outside the gene matches: 8. Primers included in the PCR were 60 Vbeta and 13 Jbeta primers. Assay: immunoSEQ multiplex PCR; the TCRdb copy retains only in-frame clones and omits some. The data contain about 190,000 clones, around 87% of them singletons. The sample taken for sequencing was PBMCs. The receptor comes from a man aged 30 to 39 in good health and CMV-seronegative. V usage is TRBV2 and J usage is TRBJ2-5, with 7 bases lining up with TRBD2. The CDR3, as DNA: TGTGCCAGCAGTTCCGACAACGGGGGGCAAGAGACCCAGTACTTC. Protein sequence: CASSSDNGGQETQYF.